Below, 12 T cell receptor beta chains from the same sample are listed, as sequenced in a study of response to subunit inactivated influenza vaccine. One entry per CDR3 protein, called by TCRdb with MiXCR from the RT-PCR reads. The sample has about 540,000 distinct CDR3 sequences; roughly 25% are singletons. A further study also used this sample, focusing on T cells expressing NK-cell markers. Turning to that study: The authors generated TCR beta cDNA through 5'RACE template switching with UMIs.

This specimen was CD4+ T cells sorted from PBMCs, taken approximately 13 days after vaccination. The receptors derive from a man aged 50 or older who received an inactivated influenza vaccine.

The chain carries TRBV27 and TRBJ2-7, with 10 bases identical to TRBD2. The length of the CDR3 is 16 residues. V was clipped by 3 bases and J by 2 bases; unmatched bases: 7. Germline CDR1 MNHEY, CDR2 SMNVEV (reference sequence). CDR3 nucleotide sequence: TGTGCCAGCAGTTTGACTCGGACTAGCGGCACCTACGAGCAGTACTTC. Its protein is CASSLTRTSGTYEQYF.

The rearrangement joins TRBV7-4 to TRBJ2-7; TRBD1 might be the D (5 bases). Germline V gives CDR1 SGHVT, CDR2 SQSDAQ. Trimming pared 1 base from V and 0 bases from J, leaving 10 bases between. There are 15 residues in the CDR3. The CDR3 sequence is CASSLGPTGSYEQYF. CDR3 DNA sequence: TGTGCCAGCAGCTTAGGCCCCACAGGCTCCTACGAGCAGTACTTC. The entire variable domain, with the rest obtained from reference TRBV7-4 and TRBJ2-7, is as follows: GAGVSQSPRYKVAKRGRDVALRCDSISGHVTLYWYRQTLGQGSEVLTYSQSDAQRDKSGRPSGRFSAERPERSVSTLKIQRTEQGDSAVYLCASSLGPTGSYEQYFGPGTRLTVT.

The chain has TRBV20-1 and TRBJ1-1; D possibly corresponds to TRBD1 (5 bases). Germline assignment: CDR1 DFQATT and CDR2 SNEGSKA (reference sequence). Trimming took 5 bases from V and 1 from J, leaving 11 bases between them. This CDR3 contains 13 residues. CDR3 sequence (DNA): TGCAGTGCTCCTTGGGACGGGAACACTGAAGCTTTCTTT. Residues: CSAPWDGNTEAFF.

V is TRBV18 and J is TRBJ2-1, with D perhaps matching TRBD2 (6 bases). The V gene lost 2 bases and the J gene lost 7 bases, with 18 bases spanning the gap. Looked up from germline, CDR1 is KGHSH and CDR2 is LQKENI. This CDR3 is built from 16 residues. The CDR3, as DNA: TGTGCCAGCTCACCAGTAGCGGTTGCACTGGGTAATGAGCAGTTCTTC. This translates into CASSPVAVALGNEQFF.

This clonotype was observed a handful of times. V is TRBV10-3 and J is TRBJ2-1; D is possibly TRBD1 (5 bases). The V and J ends lost 6 bases and 3 bases respectively, with 12 bases between them. Germline V gives CDR1 ENHRY, CDR2 SYGVKD. The CDR3 is made up of 14 amino acids. CDR3 protein: CAIRQGIDYNEQFF. The CDR3 DNA reads TGTGCCATCAGGCAGGGTATCGACTACAATGAGCAGTTCTTC.

This clonotype was observed a handful of times. This rearrangement joins TRBV12-3 or TRBV12-4 to TRBJ2-2, with D unresolved. V shed 8 bases and J shed 0 bases, with 13 bases lying between them. The CDR3 contains 15 residues. The CDR3 coding sequence is TGTGCCAGCGCGCGGAGCGAGGCGAACACCGGGGAGCTGTTTTTT. Its protein product is CASARSEANTGELFF.

The CDR3, as DNA: TGTGCCAGCAGCCGACTAGCGGGGCCGAATGAGCAGTTCTTC. Its translation: CASSRLAGPNEQFF. The chain couples TRBV3-1 to TRBJ2-1; 11 bases fit TRBD2. The CDR3 contains 14 residues. The trim removed 4 bases at V and 7 bases at J, leaving 3 bases unmatched. Germline CDR1 and CDR2: LGHDT and YNNKEL (reference sequence).

V usage is TRBV2 and J usage is TRBJ2-1, with D tentatively TRBD2 (6 bases). Germline V gene data show CDR1 as SNHLY and CDR2 as FYNNEI. Trimming took 7 bases from V and 9 from J, leaving 13 bases between them. The CDR3 has 12 amino acids. This chain's CDR3 is CASKVGAGEQFF. The CDR3 DNA sequence: TGTGCCAGCAAGGTAGGAGCGGGTGAGCAGTTCTTC.

This clonotype was detected ten times or more. The chain uses TRBV5-1 and TRBJ2-1; tentative D call: TRBD1 (6 bases). CDR1 is SGHRS, CDR2 YFSETQ, per germline. V lost 4 bases to trimming and J lost 4 bases, with 12 bases between them. There are 14 residues in the CDR3. CDR3 in amino acids: CASSILTGYNEQFF. The CDR3 region has the DNA TGCGCCAGCAGCATACTGACAGGATACAATGAGCAGTTCTTC.

For the CDR3, the DNA is TGTGCCAGCCGAGCAGCGGGGTCGTACAATGAGCAGTTCTTC. Amino acids: CASRAAGSYNEQFF. The chain carries TRBV2 and TRBJ2-1, with 7 bases lining up with TRBD2. Per germline, CDR1 SNHLY and CDR2 FYNNEI. CDR3 length: 14 amino acids. V lost 8 bases, J lost 4 bases, and 8 bases stayed unmatched.

The chain joins TRBV7-9 to TRBJ1-5; D is possibly TRBD1 (6 bases). The CDR3 has 16 amino acids. Between the trimmed V and J ends, which lost 0 bases and 3 bases, there was a span of 12 bases. Per germline, CDR1 SEHNR and CDR2 FQNEAQ (reference sequence). The CDR3: CASSLATGRNNQPQHF. In DNA form, the CDR3 reads TGTGCCAGCAGCTTAGCAACAGGGCGAAACAATCAGCCCCAGCATTTT.

The chain links TRBV4-3 to TRBJ2-1; D unresolved. The CDR3 has 15 amino acids. Germline CDR1 reads LGHNA; CDR2 reads YSLEER. V gave up 4 bases and J gave up 0 bases, with 10 bases separating them. Written as DNA, the CDR3 is TGCGCCAGCAGCCCCTGGCTCAGCTCCTACAATGAGCAGTTCTTC. Its translation: CASSPWLSSYNEQFF.